This TCR beta chain was found in a study of blood T cell repertoires in COVID-19. Study overall: Donors in the United States, Italy and Spain gave samples during acute or convalescent COVID-19.

Assay: immunoSEQ multiplex PCR; the TCRdb copy retains only in-frame clones and omits some. The sample includes some 170,000 clones, around 84% of them seen just once. Participant ages covered about 18 to 95 years across about 25 US areas. Cohorts were determined from participant-reported clinical history. What the recovered Cohort 3 donors had was two negative PCRs, clearance, or symptom resolution. The CDR3 is made up of 15 amino acids. Germline V gives CDR1 SGHRS, CDR2 YFSETQ. After removal of 4 bases from V and 1 base from J, the junction contained 6 bases not matched to a gene. The sequence came from a man aged 50 to 59 who had recovered from COVID-19. Sequencing was carried out using PBMCs or T cells enriched from blood (not recorded which). V is TRBV5-1 and J is TRBJ1-1; 8 nucleotides agree with TRBD1. The CDR3 is CASSLDRGANTEAFF. The CDR3 DNA reads as TGCGCCAGCAGCCTTGACAGGGGTGCGAACACTGAAGCTTTCTTT.